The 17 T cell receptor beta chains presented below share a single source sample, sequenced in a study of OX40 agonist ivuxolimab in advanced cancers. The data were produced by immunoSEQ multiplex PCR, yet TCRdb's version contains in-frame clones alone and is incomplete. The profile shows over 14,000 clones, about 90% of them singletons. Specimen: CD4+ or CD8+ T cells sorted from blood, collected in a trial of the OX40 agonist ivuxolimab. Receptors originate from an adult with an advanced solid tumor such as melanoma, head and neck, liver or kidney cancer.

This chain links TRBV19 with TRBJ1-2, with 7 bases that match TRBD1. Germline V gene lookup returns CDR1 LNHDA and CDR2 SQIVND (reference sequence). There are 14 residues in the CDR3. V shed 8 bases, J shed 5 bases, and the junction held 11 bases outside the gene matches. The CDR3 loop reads CASDEGDSGYGYTF. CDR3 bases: TGTGCCAGTGACGAGGGGGACAGTGGGTATGGCTACACCTTC.

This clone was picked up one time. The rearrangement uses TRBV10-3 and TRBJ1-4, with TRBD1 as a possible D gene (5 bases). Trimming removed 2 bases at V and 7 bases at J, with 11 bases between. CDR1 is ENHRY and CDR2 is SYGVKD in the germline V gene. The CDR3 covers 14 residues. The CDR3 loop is CAISEAGGGEKLFF. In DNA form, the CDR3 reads TGTGCCATCAGTGAGGCAGGCGGGGGTGAAAAACTGTTTTTT.

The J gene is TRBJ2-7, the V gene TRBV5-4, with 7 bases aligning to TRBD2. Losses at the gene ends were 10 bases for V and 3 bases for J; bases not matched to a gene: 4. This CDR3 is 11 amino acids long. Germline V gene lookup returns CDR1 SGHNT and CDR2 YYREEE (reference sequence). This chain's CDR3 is CAGRDYYEQYF. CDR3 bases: TGTGCCGGCCGGGACTACTACGAGCAGTACTTC.

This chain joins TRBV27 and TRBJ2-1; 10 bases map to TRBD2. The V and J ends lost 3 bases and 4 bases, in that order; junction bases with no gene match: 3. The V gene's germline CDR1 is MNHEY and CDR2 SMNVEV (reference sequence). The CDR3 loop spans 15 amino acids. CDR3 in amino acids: CASSLGLAHYNEQFF. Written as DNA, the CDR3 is TGTGCCAGCAGTTTGGGACTAGCGCATTACAATGAGCAGTTCTTC.

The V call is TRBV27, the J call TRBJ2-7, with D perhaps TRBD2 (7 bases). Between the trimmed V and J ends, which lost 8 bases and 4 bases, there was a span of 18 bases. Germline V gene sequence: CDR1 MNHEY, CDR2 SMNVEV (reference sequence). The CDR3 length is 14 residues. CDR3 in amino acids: CASRARGASYEQYF. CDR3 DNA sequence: TGTGCCAGCCGCGCCCGGGGGGCGTCTTACGAGCAGTACTTC.

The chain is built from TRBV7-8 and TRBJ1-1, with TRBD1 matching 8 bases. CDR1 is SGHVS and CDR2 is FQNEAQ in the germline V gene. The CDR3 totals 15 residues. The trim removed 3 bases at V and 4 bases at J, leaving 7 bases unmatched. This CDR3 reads CASSFGQGTTTEAFF. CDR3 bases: TGTGCCAGCAGCTTCGGACAGGGAACCACCACTGAAGCTTTCTTT.

This CDR3 reads CASTQSTGGAGNEQFF. As DNA, the CDR3 is TGTGCCAGCACACAAAGTACAGGGGGCGCGGGCAATGAGCAGTTCTTC. The chain has TRBV25-1 and TRBJ2-1, with TRBD1 matching 9 bases. This CDR3 region has 16 residues. Germline CDR1 is MGHDK and CDR2 is SYGVNS. With V trimmed by 7 bases and J by 6 bases, 13 bases remained unmatched.

This CDR3 reads CASTDLSGNTIYF. CDR3 bases: TGTGCCAGCACGGACCTATCTGGAAACACCATATATTTT. The rearrangement links TRBV7-6 to TRBJ1-3; D gene uncertain. CDR3 size: 13 residues. V was pared by 7 bases and J by 1 base, with 8 bases between. Germline V gene data show CDR1 as SGHVS and CDR2 as FNYEAQ.

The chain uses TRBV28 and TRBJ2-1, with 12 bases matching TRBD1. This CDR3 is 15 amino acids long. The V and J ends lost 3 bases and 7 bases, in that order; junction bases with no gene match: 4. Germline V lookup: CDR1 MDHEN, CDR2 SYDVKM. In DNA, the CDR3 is TGTGCCAGCAGTTTGGGACAGGGGGCGAGGAATGAGCAGTTCTTC. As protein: CASSLGQGARNEQFF. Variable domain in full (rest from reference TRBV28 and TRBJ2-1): DVKVTQSSRYLVKRTGEKVFLECVQDMDHENMFWYRQDPGLGLRLIYFSYDVKMKEKGDIPEGYSVSREKKERFSLILESASTNQTSMYLCASSLGQGARNEQFFGPGTRLTVL.

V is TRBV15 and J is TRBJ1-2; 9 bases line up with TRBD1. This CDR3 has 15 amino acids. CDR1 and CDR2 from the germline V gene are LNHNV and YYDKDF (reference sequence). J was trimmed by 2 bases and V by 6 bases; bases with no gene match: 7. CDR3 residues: CATRGTGTGNYGYTF. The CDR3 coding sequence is TGTGCCACCAGGGGGACCGGGACAGGGAACTATGGCTACACCTTC.

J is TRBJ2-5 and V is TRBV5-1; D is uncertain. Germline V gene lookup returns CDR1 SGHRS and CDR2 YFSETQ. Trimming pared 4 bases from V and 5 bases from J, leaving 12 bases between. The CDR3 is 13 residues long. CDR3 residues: CASSPPTWETQYF. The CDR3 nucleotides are TGCGCCAGCAGCCCCCCCACCTGGGAGACCCAGTACTTC.

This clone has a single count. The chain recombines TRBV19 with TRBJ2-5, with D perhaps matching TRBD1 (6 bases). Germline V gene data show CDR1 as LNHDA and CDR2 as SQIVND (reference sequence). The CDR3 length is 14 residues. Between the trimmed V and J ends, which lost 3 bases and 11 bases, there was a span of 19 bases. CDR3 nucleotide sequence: TGTGCCAGTAGTATGTGGGGGCTGACGAGAGAGCAGTACTTC. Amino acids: CASSMWGLTREQYF.

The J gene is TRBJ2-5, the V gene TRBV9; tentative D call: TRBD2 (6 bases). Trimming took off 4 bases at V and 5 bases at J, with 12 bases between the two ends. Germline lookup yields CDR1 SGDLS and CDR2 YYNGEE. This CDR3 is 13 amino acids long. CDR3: CASSYSGRETQYF. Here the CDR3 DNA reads TGTGCCAGCAGCTATAGCGGTAGGGAGACCCAGTACTTC.

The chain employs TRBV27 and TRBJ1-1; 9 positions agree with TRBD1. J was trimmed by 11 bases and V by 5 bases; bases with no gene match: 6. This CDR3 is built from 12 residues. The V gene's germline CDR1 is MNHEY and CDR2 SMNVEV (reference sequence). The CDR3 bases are TGTGCCAGCAGTCCGGGACAGGGTGGGGCTTTCTTT. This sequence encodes CASSPGQGGAFF.

The CDR3 is CASSLGQGADEQYF. CDR3 coding DNA: TGCGCCAGCAGCTTGGGGCAGGGGGCTGACGAGCAGTACTTC. The rearrangement links TRBV5-1 to TRBJ2-7, with TRBD1 matching 8 bases. The trim removed 0 bases at V and 5 bases at J, leaving 4 bases unmatched. The CDR3 is made up of 14 amino acids. CDR1 and CDR2 (germline): SGHRS, YFSETQ.

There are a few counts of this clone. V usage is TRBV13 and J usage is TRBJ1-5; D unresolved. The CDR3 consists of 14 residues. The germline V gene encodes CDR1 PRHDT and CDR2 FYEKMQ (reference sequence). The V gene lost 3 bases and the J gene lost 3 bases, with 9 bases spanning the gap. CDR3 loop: CASSFGPVNQPQHF. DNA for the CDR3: TGTGCCAGCAGCTTCGGACCGGTCAATCAGCCCCAGCATTTT.

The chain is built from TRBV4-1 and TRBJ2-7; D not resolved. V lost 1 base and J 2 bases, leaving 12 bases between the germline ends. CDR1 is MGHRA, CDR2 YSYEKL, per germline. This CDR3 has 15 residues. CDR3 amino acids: CASSQGLRDPYEQYF. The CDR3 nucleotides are TGCGCCAGCAGCCAAGGGTTAAGGGATCCCTACGAGCAGTACTTC.